This T cell receptor beta chain was sequenced in a study of blood T cell repertoires in COVID-19 (dated by TCRdb to the early 2020s). For the study in its entirety: Samples covering the acute and convalescent phases of COVID-19 were provided by collaborators in the United States, Italy and Spain. Where HLA class I and class II types were available, the types were taken from metadata supplied by the sample provider, not from assay-based typing. The samples were drawn from two sources: the first 160 participants of the ongoing ImmuneRACE study, and 1,000 to 1,500 subjects contributed by 6 global collaborators. Deeply sampled blood TCRbeta repertoires from subjects exposed to, actively infected with, or recovered from COVID-19 were included in the dataset. The repertoires were released in a freely available public database meant as a resource for research on the immune response to SARS-CoV-2. The prospective study material was composed of cDNA or gDNA derived from T cells, B-cell-depleted T cells, or PBMCs. Nearly every sample came with metadata listing a de-identified subject ID, COVID-19 status, age in years and sex.

The collaborating institutions used their own protocols to collect whole blood in K2EDTA tubes. For TCRbeta analysis, collaborator samples were shipped as frozen whole blood, as isolated PBMCs, or as DNA extracted from either sample type. Concerning this clone itself: The clone's antigen remains unknown. Qualities for individual bases were not recorded, and no much larger clone is one base off.

The immunoSEQ Assay, a bias-controlled multiplex PCR, was used to amplify TCRbeta CDR3 regions from genomic DNA. In the paper's pipeline: Within the assay, amplification of reference gene primers was used to estimate how many nucleated cells each sample contained. Sequence reads were collapsed and filtered to measure the absolute abundance of every unique TCRbeta CDR3 rearrangement. For each sample, productive Simpson clonality was calculated as the square root of Simpson's diversity index over productive rearrangements. What TCRdb holds here is the immuneACCESS table cut down to in-frame rearrangements. Part of the clones is not present; checked against another copy, under half of the missing clones reflect an unresolved V gene, and the others are unexplained. The D gene and trimming were derived from the DNA, and the V and J assignments and clone size from that table. This sample holds 25,000 to 35,000 clones; about 91% were observed only once. Of the sample, under 2.5% is held by the ten largest clones.

A distance of 10 bases separates the germline ends of V and J, which lose 0 bases and 2 bases respectively. CDR1 and CDR2 (SGHRS, YFSETQ) derive from the germline V gene. There are 15 amino acids in the CDR3, from cysteine to phenylalanine inclusive. Just CDR3 DNA is preserved here, 45 bases in frame from base 1. Broad study findings and their caveats: How much clinical and demographic metadata was included differed by source and by participant, and the metadata was provided uncurated.

The sequencing input was peripheral blood. The V and J genes are TRBV5-1 and TRBJ2-3; the D gene assignment is ambiguous. The TCR sequence derives from a man over 45 with active COVID-19. CDR3 protein: CASSLDPTLTDTQYF. The nucleotide sequence reads TGCGCCAGCAGCTTGGACCCCACTCTCACAGATACGCAGTATTTT.